A selection of T cell receptor beta chains follows, all from one sample in a study of shared clonotypes between healthy human individuals. Some clones are missing from TCRdb's copy, which holds only in-frame ones; the method was immunoSEQ multiplex PCR. Of some 2.1 million clones in the sample, about 95% are singletons; the top ten hold 1% to 1.3%. The sequenced sample was naive CD8+ T cells sorted from blood. These TCRs come from a man aged 18-30 years in good health. CDR3s include the opening cysteine and the closing phenylalanine or tryptophan. D genes are given only for firm matches. Clone size is given for some rows only: seen once, a few or many times, or a class if the clone is expanded.

abundance	j_gene	v_gene	d_gene	CDR3nt	CDR3aa
-	TRBJ2-2	TRBV27	-	TGTGCCAGCACACACTCTAACACCGGGGAGCTGTTTTTT	CASTHSNTGELFF
-	TRBJ2-2	TRBV5-1	-	TGCGCCAGCAGCTTGCCGTGGCACACCGGGGAGCTGTTTTTT	CASSLPWHTGELFF
-	TRBJ1-1	TRBV30	-	TGTGCCTGGAGTGTTAGGGAGAGGGACACTGAAGCTTTCTTT	CAWSVRERDTEAFF
-	TRBJ2-7	TRBV21-1	-	TGTGCCAGCAGCAAGGCAGTGGGACGGAGCTCCTACGAGCAGTACTTC	CASSKAVGRSSYEQYF
-	TRBJ1-1	TRBV12-5	-	TGTGCTAGTGGTTTAGCAGACACCTCTCGGGCTTTCTTT	CASGLADTSRAFF
-	TRBJ2-5	TRBV27	-	TGTGCCAGCAGTTTTATGGAAGGTGAGACCCAGTACTTC	CASSFMEGETQYF
-	TRBJ2-7	TRBV9	TRBD2	TGTGCCAGCAGCGGGGGAGATAGCGGGAGCTCCTACGAGCAGTACTTC	CASSGGDSGSSYEQYF
-	TRBJ2-1	TRBV4-1	-	TGCGCCAGCAGCCAAGGTTCGGGTGGGTCCTACAATGAGCAGTTCTTC	CASSQGSGGSYNEQFF
-	TRBJ2-1	TRBV7-9	-	TGTGCCAGCAGCTTAGTAAGGGCTGAGCAGTTCTTC	CASSLVRAEQFF
-	TRBJ2-1	TRBV7-9	-	TGTGCCAGCAGCTTAGTCGGGGATGAGCAGTTCTTC	CASSLVGDEQFF
-	TRBJ1-6	TRBV5-8	-	TGTGCCAGCAGCTTCGCCCTCCACTTT	CASSFALHF
-	TRBJ2-7	TRBV9	-	TGTGCCAGCAGCGTAGCGGGCGGGAACTACGAGCAGTACTTC	CASSVAGGNYEQYF
-	TRBJ2-5	TRBV25-1	TRBD1	TGTGCCAGCAGTAACGGGGTCGGGGGACAGGGCATGCAGACCCAGTACTTC	CASSNGVGGQGMQTQYF
once	TRBJ1-1	TRBV11-2	-	TGTGCCAGCAGCTTAATAACAGCGGGGAACACTGAAGCTTTCTTT	CASSLITAGNTEAFF
-	TRBJ2-7	TRBV9	-	TGTGCCAGCAGCGACAACTACGAGCAGTACTTC	CASSDNYEQYF
-	TRBJ2-3	TRBV30	TRBD1	TGTGCCTGGAGTCTTGAACAGGGGGCAGATACGCAGTATTTT	CAWSLEQGADTQYF
-	TRBJ1-2	TRBV25-1	-	TGTGCCAGCAGTGAAAGCAGCGGGTTGTGGGGCTACACCTTC	CASSESSGLWGYTF
-	TRBJ2-1	TRBV6-1	TRBD2	TGTGCCAGCAGTGATCTGGCGGGACTAGCGGGGGTTGAGCAGTTCTTC	CASSDLAGLAGVEQFF
-	TRBJ1-1	TRBV14	-	TGTGCCAGTTTCGACGGTGGCACTGAAGCTTTCTTT	CASFDGGTEAFF
-	TRBJ2-2	TRBV4-1	-	TGCGCCAGCAGCCAAGATCGCCACACCGGGGAGCTGTTTTTT	CASSQDRHTGELFF
-	TRBJ1-1	TRBV15	TRBD1	TGTGCCACCAGCAGAGATCGGGGACAGACACCGACTTTCTTT	CATSRDRGQTPTFF
-	TRBJ2-5	TRBV6-6	TRBD2	TGTGCCAACAGTTCTAGCGGGATCGTTGGGACCCAGTACTTC	CANSSSGIVGTQYF
-	TRBJ2-5	TRBV9	-	TGTGCCAGCAGCGTAGTCCCTCAAGAGACCCAGTACTTC	CASSVVPQETQYF
-	TRBJ2-3	TRBV27	-	TGTGCCAGCAGAACCCAAACGGGCACAGATACGCAGTATTTT	CASRTQTGTDTQYF
-	TRBJ2-7	TRBV7-9	-	TGTGCCAGCAGCAACGTGGACTCACGCGTCTACGAGCAGTACTTC	CASSNVDSRVYEQYF
-	TRBJ2-1	TRBV15	-	TGTGCCACCAGGGAGGCGGGCTACAATGAGCAGTTCTTC	CATREAGYNEQFF
-	TRBJ2-7	TRBV10-2	TRBD1	TGCGCCAGCGGGGACAGCTTCTACGAGCAGTACTTC	CASGDSFYEQYF
-	TRBJ2-3	TRBV27	-	TGTGCCACCAGAACTAGGGACCTCACAGATACGCAGTATTTT	CATRTRDLTDTQYF
-	TRBJ2-7	TRBV28	-	TGTGCCAGCAGTTTTAGGGGCATCCTTTCCTACGAGCAGTACTTC	CASSFRGILSYEQYF
-	TRBJ2-1	TRBV4-2	-	TGTGCCAGCAGCCAAGGAGGCCCCGAGGGGGGGGGCTTCTTCAGTGAGCAGTTCTTC	CASSQGGPEGGGFFSEQFF
-	TRBJ2-1	TRBV30	TRBD2	TGTGCCTGGAGTGTGGCGGGAGTCCGTATTGAGCAGTTCTTC	CAWSVAGVRIEQFF
-	TRBJ2-7	TRBV30	TRBD2	TGTGCCTGGAAGGAGACTAGCACTTACGAGCAGTACTTC	CAWKETSTYEQYF
-	TRBJ2-2	TRBV4-1	-	TGCGCCAGCAGCCAGGATACAGGGGAGGGGACCGGGGAGCTGTTTTTT	CASSQDTGEGTGELFF
-	TRBJ2-5	TRBV7-9	TRBD1	TGTGCCAGCAGCGCGCGACAGGGGACCCAAGAGACCCAGTACTTC	CASSARQGTQETQYF
-	TRBJ2-7	TRBV4-1	-	TGCGCCAGCAGCCAGGACGAGGGGGGTGCCTCCTACGAGCAGTACTTC	CASSQDEGGASYEQYF
-	TRBJ2-7	TRBV28	TRBD1	TGTGCCAGCAGCTGGGGGACAGGGTACGAGCAGTACTTC	CASSWGTGYEQYF
-	TRBJ1-1	TRBV2	-	TGTGCCAGCAGTGAATGGTTGGGGGACACTGAAGCTTTCTTT	CASSEWLGDTEAFF
-	TRBJ2-7	TRBV7-9	-	TGTGCCAGCAGCGGTCAAGGGGCAGAAGCCGTCTACGAGCAGTACTTC	CASSGQGAEAVYEQYF
-	TRBJ2-3	TRBV30	-	TGTGCCTGGAATTCAGGGGTCCTTCTCACAGATACGCAGTATTTT	CAWNSGVLLTDTQYF
-	TRBJ2-1	TRBV7-9	-	TGTGCCAGCAGCTTAGAATTGAGGCAGGGGCAGTTCTTC	CASSLELRQGQFF
-	TRBJ2-7	TRBV10-2	-	TGCGCCAGCACCGAGCTATCGGGAAACGAGCAGTACTTC	CASTELSGNEQYF
-	TRBJ2-7	TRBV5-1	-	TGCGCCAGCAGCTATGGGGACTTCTCCTACGAGCAGTACTTC	CASSYGDFSYEQYF
once	TRBJ1-4	TRBV19	TRBD1	TGTGCCAGCCGGACAGGGGGCGGTAATGAAAAACTGTTTTTT	CASRTGGGNEKLFF
-	TRBJ2-7	TRBV19	-	TGTGCCAGTAGTCCCGTCGGGGGGCTGGGATACGAGCAGTACTTC	CASSPVGGLGYEQYF
-	TRBJ2-3	TRBV4-3	-	TGCGCCAGCAGCCAAGGGAACTCAGCCAGCACAGATACGCAGTATTTT	CASSQGNSASTDTQYF
-	TRBJ2-5	TRBV4-2	-	TGTGCCAGCAGCCAAGGCGGGGTCCAAGAGACCCAGTACTTC	CASSQGGVQETQYF
-	TRBJ1-1	TRBV19	-	TGTGCCAGTAGTATGAGGCAGGAGAATCCTGAAGCTTTCTTT	CASSMRQENPEAFF
-	TRBJ2-7	TRBV27	TRBD2	TGTGCCAGCAGTTTCGGACTAGCGGGCTACGAGCAGTACTTC	CASSFGLAGYEQYF